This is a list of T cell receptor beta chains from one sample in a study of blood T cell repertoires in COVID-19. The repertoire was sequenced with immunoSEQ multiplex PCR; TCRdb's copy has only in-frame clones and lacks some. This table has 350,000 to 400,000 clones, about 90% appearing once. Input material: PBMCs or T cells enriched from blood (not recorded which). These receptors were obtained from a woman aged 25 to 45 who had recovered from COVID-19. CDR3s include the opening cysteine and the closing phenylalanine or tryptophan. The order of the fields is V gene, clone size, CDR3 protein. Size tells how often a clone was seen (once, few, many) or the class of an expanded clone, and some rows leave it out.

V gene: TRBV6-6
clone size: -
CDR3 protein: CASSQAGTSGNYEQYF

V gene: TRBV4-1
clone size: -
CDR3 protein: CASSQPSSGVYNEQFF

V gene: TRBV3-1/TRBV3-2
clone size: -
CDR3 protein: CASSQDRAGPRPQHF

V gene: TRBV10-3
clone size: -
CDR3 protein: CAISAPGQGYTEAFF

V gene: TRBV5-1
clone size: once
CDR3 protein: CASTLSGLPNQPQHF

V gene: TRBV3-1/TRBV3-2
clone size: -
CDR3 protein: CASSQQGHEQFF

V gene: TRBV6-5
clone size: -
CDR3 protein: CASSWDRGFNQPQHF

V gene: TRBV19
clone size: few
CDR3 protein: CASSFREMNTEAFF

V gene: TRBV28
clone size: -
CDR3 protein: CASSLYGRNPYEQYF

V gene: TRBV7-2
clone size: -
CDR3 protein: CASSLAGTSTADTQYF

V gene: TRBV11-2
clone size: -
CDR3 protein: CASSFGLEYNEQFF

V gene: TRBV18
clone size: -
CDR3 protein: CASSRTELEKLFF

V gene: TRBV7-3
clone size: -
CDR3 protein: CASSLFREYEQFF

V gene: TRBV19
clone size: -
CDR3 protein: CASSKRPGLANEQFF

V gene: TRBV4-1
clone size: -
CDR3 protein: CASSRPQGASGNTIYF

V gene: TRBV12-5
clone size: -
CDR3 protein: CASAQGGFNEKLFF

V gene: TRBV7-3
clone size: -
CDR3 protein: CASSSEGARNTEAFF

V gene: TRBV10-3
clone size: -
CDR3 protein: CATATGGLLLNTEAFF

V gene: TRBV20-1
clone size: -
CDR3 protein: CSASFGDLQFF

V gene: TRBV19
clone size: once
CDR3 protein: CASSIRGQGAYEQYF

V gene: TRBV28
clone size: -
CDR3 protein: CASQGTNTGELFF

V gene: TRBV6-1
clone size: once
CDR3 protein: CASSEAPGGSAEQYF

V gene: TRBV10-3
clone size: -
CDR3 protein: CAIRGTGPNYGYTF

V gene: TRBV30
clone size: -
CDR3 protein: CAWKGGSGAFF

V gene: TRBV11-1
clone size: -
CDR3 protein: CASSFSRQGYEQYF

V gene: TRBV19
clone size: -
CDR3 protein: CASSNTRTDTQYF

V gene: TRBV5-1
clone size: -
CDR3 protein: CASSLPGGNTEAFF

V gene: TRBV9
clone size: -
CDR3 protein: CASSSPRGLNTEAFF

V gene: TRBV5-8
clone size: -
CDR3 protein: CASSHRDSYGYTF

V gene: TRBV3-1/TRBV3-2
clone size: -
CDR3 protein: CASSRTSGSGELFF

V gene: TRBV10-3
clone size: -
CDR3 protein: CAISVGETGGVYEQYF

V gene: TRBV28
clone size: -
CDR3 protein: CASSPIATGPYNEQFF

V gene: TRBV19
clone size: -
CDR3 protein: CASSTLGQDLYGYTF

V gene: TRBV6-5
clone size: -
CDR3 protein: CATRQGMGYTF

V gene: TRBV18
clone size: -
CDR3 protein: CASSIYPATDTQYF

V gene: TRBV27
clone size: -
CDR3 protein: CASSLYLGHHGYTF

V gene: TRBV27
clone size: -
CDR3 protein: CASSLIPGSNGYTF

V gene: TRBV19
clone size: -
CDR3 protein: CASRRGLAGGPNTGELFF

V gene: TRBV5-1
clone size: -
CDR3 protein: CASSGTGQILYGYTF

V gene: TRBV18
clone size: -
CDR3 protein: CASGRGTGNTGELFF

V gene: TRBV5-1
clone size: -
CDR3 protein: CASSLGPSGAGETQYF